The 13 T cell receptor beta chains listed next were all sequenced from one sample in a study of monozygotic twins with inflammatory bowel disease. TCRdb reprocessed the 5' RACE reads and keeps a single row for each CDR3 protein, giving no DNA. The sample table sets out about 450,000 distinct CDR3 sequences. The sequencing input was blood. All receptors come from a human donor with ulcerative colitis or Crohn's disease, or a healthy co-twin of an affected twin (not recorded which).

The J gene is TRBJ2-3, the V gene TRBV6-2 or TRBV6-3. The CDR3 extends over 11 amino acids. Germline V gene data show CDR1 as MNHEY and CDR2 as SVGEGT. The CDR3: CASSWTDTQYF.

The genes are TRBV11-2 and TRBJ1-5; the TCRdb call, TRBD1, lacks DNA for checking. Germline V gene data show CDR1 as SGHAT and CDR2 as FQNNGV. CDR3 size: 16 residues. This CDR3 is CASSLAGTGDNQPQHF.

V and J are TRBV30 and TRBJ2-4. The germline gives CDR1 GTSNPN, CDR2 SVGIG (reference sequence). The CDR3 is 12 residues long. The CDR3 here is CACRGLQNIQYF.

The chain uses TRBV28 and TRBJ2-7; TCRdb's D gene call, TRBD1, goes unchecked for lack of DNA. The length of the CDR3 is 11 residues. The germline CDR1 and CDR2 sequences are MDHEN and SYDVKM. Here the CDR3 reads CASSWGDGIYF.

The rearrangement uses TRBV7-9 and TRBJ2-5; TCRdb's D gene call, TRBD1, goes unchecked for lack of DNA. This CDR3 region has 15 residues. The germline CDR1 and CDR2 sequences are SEHNR and FQNEAQ (reference sequence). This chain's CDR3 is CASSSPQEGEETQYF. The full variable domain, its missing parts supplied by reference TRBV7-9 and TRBJ2-5, is DTGVSQNPRHKITKRGQNVTFRCDPISEHNRLYWYRQTLGQGPEFLTYFQNEAQLEKSRLLSDRFSAERPKGSFSTLEIQRTEQGDSAMYLCASSSPQEGEETQYFGPGTRLLVL.

V gene TRBV5-4 combines with J gene TRBJ2-7; absent DNA, TCRdb's TRBD1 call cannot be checked. The CDR3 covers 14 residues. Germline V lookup: CDR1 SGHNT, CDR2 YYREEE (reference sequence). This chain's CDR3 is CASSSRQGVPEQYF. The variable domain in full, completed from reference TRBV5-4 and TRBJ2-7, reads ETGVTQSPTHLIKTRGQQVTLRCSSQSGHNTVSWYQQALGQGPQFIFQYYREEENGRGNFPPRFSGLQFPNYSSELNVNALELDDSALYLCASSSRQGVPEQYFGPGTRLTVT.

V and J are TRBV14 and TRBJ2-1. Germline V lookup: CDR1 SGHDN, CDR2 FVKESK. This CDR3 is 15 amino acids long. The CDR3: CASSQEGIRGNEQFF.

The J gene is TRBJ2-3, the V gene TRBV7-8; checking the TCRdb D call of TRBD2 is not possible without DNA. CDR1 SGHVS and CDR2 FQNEAQ come from the germline V gene. This CDR3 comprises 16 residues. This CDR3 reads CASSLSRLAGGDTQYF.

The chain has TRBV20-1 and TRBJ1-4; no DNA is available, so the TRBD1 call from TCRdb remains unchecked. Germline-derived CDR1 and CDR2 are DFQATT and SNEGSKA (reference sequence). The CDR3 has 11 amino acids. The chain's CDR3 is CSALRGEKLFF.

The chain recombines TRBV30 with TRBJ2-1. Germline CDR1 GTSNPN, CDR2 SVGIG (reference sequence). The CDR3 consists of 16 residues. The CDR3 sequence is CAWSVKGSSSYNEQFF.

The chain couples TRBV4-1 to TRBJ1-5. Germline CDR1 is MGHRA and CDR2 is YSYEKL. The CDR3 length is 16 residues. The CDR3 is CASSGGDGRYNQPQHF.

The J gene is TRBJ2-1, the V gene TRBV10-3; TCRdb's D call of TRBD2 is untestable without DNA. Germline CDR1 ENHRY, CDR2 SYGVKD. This CDR3 is 14 amino acids long. The CDR3 loop is CAIREERGGREQFF.

The V gene is TRBV11-1, the J gene TRBJ2-5; TCRdb returns TRBD1, unconfirmable since there is no DNA. The CDR3 length is 14 residues. The V gene's germline CDR1 is SGHAT and CDR2 FQDESV (reference sequence). Here the CDR3 reads CASSPKGTGETQYF.